The next 12 T cell receptor beta chains were all read from a single sample in a study of blood T cell repertoires in COVID-19. Assay used: immunoSEQ multiplex PCR; TCRdb lists only in-frame clones, some missing. The sample has under 250,000 clones, 80% to 90% seen once; the top ten hold 2.5% to 3%. Sample: PBMCs or T cells enriched from blood (not recorded which). The receptor set was obtained from a woman under 40 with acute COVID-19.

The chain carries TRBV12-3 or TRBV12-4 and TRBJ2-2; tentative D call: TRBD2 (6 bases). The CDR3 consists of 12 residues. The V end was cut by 5 bases, the J end by 10 bases, with 11 bases between. Here the CDR3 DNA reads TGTGCCAGCAGTCGGACTAACCTGGAGCTGTTTTTT. Amino acid sequence: CASSRTNLELFF.

For this clone: A junction end diverges from the germline sequence, so it may reflect a read error. This chain joins TRBV7-7 and TRBJ2-3, with D maybe TRBD2 (5 bases). CDR1 and CDR2 from the germline V gene are SSHAT and FNYEAQ (reference sequence). The CDR3 length is 20 residues. CDR3 region: CASSPNPTQWGETHTDTQYF. For the CDR3, the DNA is TGTGCTAGCAGTCCAAACCCTACTCAATGGGGAGAGACTCACACAGATACGCAGTATTTT. The whole variable domain, filled in from reference TRBV7-7 and TRBJ2-3, reads GAGVSQSPRYKVTKRGQDVTLRCDPISSHATLYWYQQALGQGPEFLTYFNYEAQPDKSGLPSDRFSAERPEGSISTLTIQRTEQRDSAMYRCASSPNPTQWGETHTDTQYFGPGTRLTVL.

V and J are TRBV7-8 and TRBJ1-1, with D uncertain. Germline CDR1 and CDR2: SGHVS and FQNEAQ. CDR3 length equals 15 residues. V was shortened by 4 bases and J by 1 base, with 13 bases between the two germline ends. CDR3: CASSSAGLRNTEAFF. CDR3 DNA sequence: TGTGCCAGCAGCTCCGCCGGTTTGAGGAACACTGAAGCTTTCTTT.

A note on this clone: Distinct nucleotide sequences in the sample also encode this CDR3. The chain has TRBV29-1 and TRBJ1-1, with D perhaps matching TRBD1 (5 bases). The CDR3 covers 13 residues. Germline CDR1 is SQVTM and CDR2 is ANQGSEA. The ends were cut back, 4 bases at V and 0 bases at J, with 9 bases in the middle. The DNA of the CDR3 is TGCAGCGTTGCTGCAGGGATGAACACTGAAGCTTTCTTT. Residues: CSVAAGMNTEAFF.

The rearrangement links TRBV7-2 to TRBJ2-1, with 7 positions matching TRBD1. V was pared by 5 bases and J by 2 bases, with 6 bases of the junction left unmatched. The CDR3 spans 15 residues. From germline, CDR1 is SGHTA and CDR2 FQGNSA. The chain's CDR3 is CASSARQGTYNEQFF. In DNA, the CDR3 is TGTGCCAGCAGCGCTCGACAGGGAACCTACAATGAGCAGTTCTTC.

V gene TRBV19 combines with J gene TRBJ1-1; TRBD1 agrees at 7 bases. CDR1 LNHDA and CDR2 SQIVND come from the germline V gene (reference sequence). J was trimmed by 2 bases and V by 7 bases; bases with no gene match: 10. The CDR3 length is 15 residues. The CDR3 DNA reads TGTGCCAGTACTAGGGGGCCCCAGAGCAACACTGAAGCTTTCTTT. Amino acids: CASTRGPQSNTEAFF.

The genes are TRBV5-1 and TRBJ2-1, with D maybe TRBD1 (5 bases). In germline, CDR1 is SGHRS, CDR2 YFSETQ. Trimming cost V 6 bases and J 4 bases, with 14 bases left between them. CDR3 length: 14 amino acids. CDR3 nucleotides: TGCGCCAGCAACGAAGCAGGGTCTTACAATGAGCAGTTCTTC. It specifies CASNEAGSYNEQFF.

The chain has TRBV7-9 and TRBJ2-7; D is undetermined. The V gene's germline CDR1 is SEHNR and CDR2 FQNEAQ (reference sequence). The V and J ends lost 2 bases and 3 bases respectively, with 8 bases between them. The CDR3 consists of 13 residues. The CDR3 DNA sequence: TGTGCCAGCAGCTTAAATCCGTTCTACGAGCAGTACTTC. Its translation is CASSLNPFYEQYF.

The chain recombines TRBV14 with TRBJ1-1; D is unclear. Germline CDR1 and CDR2: SGHDN and FVKESK. The V end lost 0 bases, the J end lost 1 base, and 3 bases lay between the germline ends. The CDR3 sequence is 13 residues long. The chain's CDR3 is CASSQDQNTEAFF. CDR3 DNA sequence: TGTGCCAGCAGCCAAGACCAGAACACTGAAGCTTTCTTT.

The chain is built from TRBV19 and TRBJ2-1, with a tentative D call TRBD2 (6 bases). Looked up from germline, CDR1 is LNHDA and CDR2 is SQIVND (reference sequence). The CDR3 sequence is 16 residues long. V was cut by 2 bases and J by 4 bases, with 15 bases left in between. The CDR3 region is CASSIRQAGVYNEQFF. For the CDR3, the DNA is TGTGCCAGTAGTATACGGCAAGCGGGCGTTTACAATGAGCAGTTCTTC.

The CDR3 region is CASSTTTGIDYGYTF. DNA for the CDR3: TGTGCCAGTAGTACAACCACAGGGATTGACTATGGCTACACCTTC. The genes are TRBV19 and TRBJ1-2; D might be TRBD1 (6 bases). The V end lost 4 bases, the J end lost 3 bases, and 15 bases lay between the germline ends. The CDR3 is 15 residues long. From germline, CDR1 is LNHDA and CDR2 SQIVND (reference sequence).

The gene calls are TRBV19 and TRBJ1-5; D possibly corresponds to TRBD1 (6 bases). Germline V lookup: CDR1 LNHDA, CDR2 SQIVND (reference sequence). CDR3 length equals 17 residues. V shed 7 bases and J shed 1 base, with 20 bases lying between them. The CDR3 bases are TGTGCCAGTACCCCAGGGGTTTTTACCAGAAGCAATCAGCCCCAGCATTTT. It translates to CASTPGVFTRSNQPQHF.